This TCR beta chain appears in the sequencing data of a study of Graves' ophthalmopathy and Graves' hyperthyroidism. For the study at large: Hyperthyroidism was considered stable when no ophthalmopathy appeared within 18 months of follow-up.

Transcripts of RNA were the source for amplifying TCR beta CDR3 regions. The first round was an RT-PCR with HTBI primers, and the second round was a multiplex PCR. MiXCR, run by TCRdb on the multiplex PCR reads, gives a single entry per CDR3 protein. The table has over a million distinct CDR3 sequences, about 36% seen once. This CDR3 region has 13 residues. Germline CDR1 MNHEY, CDR2 SVGAGI. V dropped 5 bases and J dropped 7 bases, with 14 bases sitting between them. This clonotype came up many times. The receptor's source is an adult man with Graves' hyperthyroidism. The chain couples TRBV6-5 to TRBJ2-5; D call uncertain. Sequencing was performed on peripheral blood or thyroid tissue (not recorded which). DNA of the CDR3: TGTGCCAGCAGTCCATCCACGTCTAGGACCCAGTACTTC. Protein product: CASSPSTSRTQYF.